The rows below give T cell receptor beta chains drawn from one sample of a study of shared clonotypes between healthy human individuals. Profiling relied on immunoSEQ multiplex PCR, and the TCRdb table lists in-frame clones only, not all of them. This table has millions of clones, 85% to 95% appearing once. Sequencing was carried out using naive CD4+ T cells sorted from blood. Receptors originate from a young man in good health. Each CDR3 is given with its conserved first and last residue. D genes are given only for firm matches. Size is omitted from some rows. Given values are once, few, many or a class for expanded clones.

d_call j_call v_call clone_size cdr3_nt cdr3_aa
. TRBJ1-5 TRBV5-8 . TGTGCCAGCAGCTACCCGGGCCAGCCCCAGCATTTT CASSYPGQPQHF
TRBD1 TRBJ2-5 TRBV2 . TGTGCCAGCAGGCCTCGGACAGGATTAGAGACCCAGTACTTC CASRPRTGLETQYF
. TRBJ2-1 TRBV6-1 . TGTGCCAGCAGTGAAAACGTTCCGAGCTCCTACAATGAGCAGTTCTTC CASSENVPSSYNEQFF
. TRBJ1-1 TRBV19 . TGTGCCAGTAGTACAAGGACAGAGAACACTGAAGCTTTCTTT CASSTRTENTEAFF
TRBD1 TRBJ1-6 TRBV13 once TGTGCCAGCAGCCCAACGACAGGGGGTAATAATTCACCCCTCCACTTT CASSPTTGGNNSPLHF
TRBD2 TRBJ2-3 TRBV5-1 . TGCGCCAGCAGCGTACTAGCGGGGGACAGAGATACGCAGTATTTT CASSVLAGDRDTQYF
TRBD1 TRBJ2-3 TRBV18 . TGTGCCAGCTCACTTGGGACAGGCGCGGGCGATACGCAGTATTTT CASSLGTGAGDTQYF
. TRBJ1-5 TRBV28 . TGTGCCAGCACCTTGGGGGGGCATGGCAATCAGCCCCAGCATTTT CASTLGGHGNQPQHF
. TRBJ2-1 TRBV11-2 . TGTGCCAGCAGCTCTCCCGTTCTAGCGTCCTCCTACAATGAGCAGTTCTTC CASSSPVLASSYNEQFF
. TRBJ1-1 TRBV9 . TGTGCCAGCAGCCGCGGCCCGGCGAACACTGAAGCTTTCTTT CASSRGPANTEAFF
. TRBJ1-3 TRBV6-6 . TGTGCCAGCAGTTCTAGGACCGTAAACACCATATATTTT CASSSRTVNTIYF
. TRBJ2-1 TRBV19 few TGTGCCAGTAAGATGGGAGTCCTAGACCTAGGATTGCAGTTCTTC CASKMGVLDLGLQFF
. TRBJ1-3 TRBV11-2 . TGTGCCAGCAGCTTAGAAGGTTCGTCTGGAAACACCATATATTTT CASSLEGSSGNTIYF
. TRBJ1-3 TRBV5-6 . TGTGCCAGCAGCTTGGGGCCAGACCGATCTGGAAACACCATATATTTT CASSLGPDRSGNTIYF
TRBD2 TRBJ2-7 TRBV5-1 . TGCGCCAGCAGCTTAGGAGCGGGAGCCGATTACGAGCAGTACTTC CASSLGAGADYEQYF
TRBD2 TRBJ2-1 TRBV4-1 . TGCGCCAGCAGCCAAGGTCTAGCGGGAGGGCCGAAAAATGAGCAGTTCTTC CASSQGLAGGPKNEQFF
TRBD1 TRBJ1-6 TRBV7-9 once TGTGCCACCCGGGGACAGGAAAATTCACCCCTCCACTTT CATRGQENSPLHF
TRBD2 TRBJ2-2 TRBV6-6 . TGTGCCAGCAGCAAGTCGGGGGGCGGGGAGCTGTTTTTT CASSKSGGGELFF
TRBD2 TRBJ2-6 TRBV4-1 . TGCGCCAGCAGCCAAGAGCGGGAGTCTGGGGCCAACGTCCTGACTTTC CASSQERESGANVLTF
. TRBJ2-3 TRBV11-2 . TGTGCCAGCAGCTTACTGGGGCCAGATACGCAGTATTTT CASSLLGPDTQYF